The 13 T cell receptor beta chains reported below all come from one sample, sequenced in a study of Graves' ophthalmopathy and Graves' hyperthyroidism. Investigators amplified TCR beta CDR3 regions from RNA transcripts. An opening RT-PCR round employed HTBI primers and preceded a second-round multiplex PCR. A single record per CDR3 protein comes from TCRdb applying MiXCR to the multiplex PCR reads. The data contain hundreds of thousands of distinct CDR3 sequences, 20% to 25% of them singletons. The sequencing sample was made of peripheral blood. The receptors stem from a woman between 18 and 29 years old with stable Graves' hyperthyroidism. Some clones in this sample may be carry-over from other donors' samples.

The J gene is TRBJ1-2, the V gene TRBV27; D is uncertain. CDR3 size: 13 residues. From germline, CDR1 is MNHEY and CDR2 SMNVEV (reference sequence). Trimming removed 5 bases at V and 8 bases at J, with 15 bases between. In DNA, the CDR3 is TGTGCCAGCAGTCCTCGCGGCCGGATCGGCTACACCTTC. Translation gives CASSPRGRIGYTF.

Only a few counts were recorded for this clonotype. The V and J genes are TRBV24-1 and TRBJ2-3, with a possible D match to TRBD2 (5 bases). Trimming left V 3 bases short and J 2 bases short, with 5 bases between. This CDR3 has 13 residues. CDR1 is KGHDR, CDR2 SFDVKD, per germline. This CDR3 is CATSDDYTDTQYF. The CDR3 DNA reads TGTGCCACCAGTGATGACTACACAGATACGCAGTATTTT.

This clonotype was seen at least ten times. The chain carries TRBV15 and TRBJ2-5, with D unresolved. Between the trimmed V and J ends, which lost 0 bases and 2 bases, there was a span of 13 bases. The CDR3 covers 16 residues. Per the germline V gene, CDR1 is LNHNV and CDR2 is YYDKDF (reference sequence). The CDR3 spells CATSRDQWGKQETQYF. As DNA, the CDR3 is TGTGCCACCAGCAGAGATCAGTGGGGTAAACAAGAGACCCAGTACTTC.

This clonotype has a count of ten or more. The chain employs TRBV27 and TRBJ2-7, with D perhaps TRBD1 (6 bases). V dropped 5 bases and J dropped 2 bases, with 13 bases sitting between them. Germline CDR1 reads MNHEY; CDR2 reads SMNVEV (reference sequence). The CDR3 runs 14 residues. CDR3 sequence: CASSPYTGTYEQYF. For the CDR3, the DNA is TGTGCCAGCAGTCCATACACAGGGACCTACGAGCAGTACTTC.

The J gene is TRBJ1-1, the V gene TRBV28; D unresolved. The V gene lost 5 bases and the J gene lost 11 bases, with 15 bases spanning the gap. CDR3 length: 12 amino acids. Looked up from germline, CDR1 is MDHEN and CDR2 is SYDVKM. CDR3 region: CASSPPRVWAFF. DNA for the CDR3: TGTGCCAGCAGTCCCCCGCGGGTGTGGGCTTTCTTT.

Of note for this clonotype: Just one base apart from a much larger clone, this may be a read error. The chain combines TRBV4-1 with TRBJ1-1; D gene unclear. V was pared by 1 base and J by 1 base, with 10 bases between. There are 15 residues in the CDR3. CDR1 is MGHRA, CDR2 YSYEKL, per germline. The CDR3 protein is CASSQGHIKNTEAFF. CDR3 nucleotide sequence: TGCGCCAGCAGCCAAGGTCATATCAAGAACACTGAAGCTTTCTTT.

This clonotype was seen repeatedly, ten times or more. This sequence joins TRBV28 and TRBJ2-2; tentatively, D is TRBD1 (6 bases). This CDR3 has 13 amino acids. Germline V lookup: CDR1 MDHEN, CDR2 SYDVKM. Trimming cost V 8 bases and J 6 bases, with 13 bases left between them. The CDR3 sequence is CASGDRSPGELFF. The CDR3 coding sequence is TGTGCCAGCGGCGACAGGTCCCCCGGGGAGCTGTTTTTT.

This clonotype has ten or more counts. The CDR3 region has the DNA TGTGCCTCCAAGGAAGGGTACTATGGCTACACCTTC. Protein product: CASKEGYYGYTF. V and J are TRBV12-3 or TRBV12-4 and TRBJ1-2; D unresolved. Trimming removed 11 bases from V and 3 bases from J, with 13 bases in between. This CDR3 is built from 12 residues.

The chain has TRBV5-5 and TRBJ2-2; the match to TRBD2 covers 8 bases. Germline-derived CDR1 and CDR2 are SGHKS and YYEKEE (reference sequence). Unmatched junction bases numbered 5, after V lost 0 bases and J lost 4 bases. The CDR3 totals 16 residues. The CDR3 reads CASSLGGGRSTGELFF. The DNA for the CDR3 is TGTGCCAGCAGCTTGGGCGGGGGGCGTAGCACCGGGGAGCTGTTTTTT.

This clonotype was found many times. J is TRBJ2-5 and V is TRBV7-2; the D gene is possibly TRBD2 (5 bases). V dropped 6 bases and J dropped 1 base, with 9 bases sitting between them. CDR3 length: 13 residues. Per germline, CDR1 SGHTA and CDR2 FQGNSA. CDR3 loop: CASRRGSQETQYF. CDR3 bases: TGTGCCAGCAGGAGAGGGAGCCAAGAGACCCAGTACTTC. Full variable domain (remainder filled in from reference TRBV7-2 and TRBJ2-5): GAGVSQSPSNKVTEKGKDVELRCDPISGHTALYWYRQSLGQGLEFLIYFQGNSAPDKSGLPSDRFSAERTGGSVSTLTIQRTQQEDSAVYLCASRRGSQETQYFGPGTRLLVL.

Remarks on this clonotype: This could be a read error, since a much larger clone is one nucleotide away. DNA for the CDR3: TGTGCCAGCAGTGAAGGGGCGTCAGGGTTCCCCAATCAGCCCCAGCATTTT. Translated: CASSEGASGFPNQPQHF. The V and J genes are TRBV6-1 and TRBJ1-5, with D maybe TRBD1 (5 bases). Per the germline V gene, CDR1 is MNHNS and CDR2 is SASEGT. V was cut by 1 base and J by 3 bases, with 16 bases left in between. This CDR3 comprises 17 residues.

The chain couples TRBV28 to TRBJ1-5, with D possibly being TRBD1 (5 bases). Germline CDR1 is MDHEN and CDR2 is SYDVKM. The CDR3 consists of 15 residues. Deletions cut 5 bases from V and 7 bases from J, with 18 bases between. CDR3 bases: TGTGCCAGCAGTCGTCCCCAGGGAAGGGGCCAGCCCCAGCATTTT. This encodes CASSRPQGRGQPQHF.

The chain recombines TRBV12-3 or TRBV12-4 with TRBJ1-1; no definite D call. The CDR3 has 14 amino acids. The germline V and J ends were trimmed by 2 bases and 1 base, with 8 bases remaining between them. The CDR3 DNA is TGTGCCAGCAGTTTATACCTAGGGAACACTGAAGCTTTCTTT. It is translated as CASSLYLGNTEAFF.